These 27 T cell receptor beta chains were all obtained from the same sample, sequenced in a study of T cell changes during pregnancy in multiple sclerosis. Some clones are missing from TCRdb's copy, which holds only in-frame ones; the method was immunoSEQ multiplex PCR. The table includes around 68,000 clones, approximately 90% detected once. Sample: peripheral blood, taken in the third trimester of pregnancy. The receptor set was obtained from a female donor with multiple sclerosis, enrolled in a pregnancy study.

This clone was observed a handful of times. The rearrangement uses TRBV20-1 and TRBJ1-1; the D is unclear. With 5 bases removed from V and 5 bases from J, the gap between germline ends came to 6 bases. The CDR3 length is 10 residues. Germline CDR1 is DFQATT and CDR2 is SNEGSKA (reference sequence). The CDR3 sequence is CSAARTEAFF. Written as DNA, the CDR3 is TGCAGTGCTGCCCGGACTGAAGCTTTCTTT.

A remark on this clone: One junction end disagrees with the germline gene, perhaps due to a read error. The rearrangement links TRBV5-1 to TRBJ2-7, with unresolved D. There are 13 residues in the CDR3. The germline V gene has CDR1 SGHRS and CDR2 YFSETQ. CDR3 DNA: TGCGCCAGCGGCTTAGGAGCCCCGTTCGAGCAGTACTTC. Its protein is CASGLGAPFEQYF.

CDR3 in DNA: TGCAGCGTTGAGGATTTGGTAGGGGAAGCTAACTATGGCTACACCTTC. This codes for CSVEDLVGEANYGYTF. This chain links TRBV29-1 with TRBJ1-2; TRBD1 might be the D (5 bases). Looked up from germline, CDR1 is SQVTM and CDR2 is ANQGSEA. The ends were cut back, 3 bases at V and 0 bases at J, with 17 bases in the middle. This CDR3 comprises 16 residues.

The chain is built from TRBV19 and TRBJ2-1, with D perhaps matching TRBD2 (6 bases). With 0 bases removed from V and 9 bases from J, the gap between germline ends came to 9 bases. The length of the CDR3 is 13 residues. From germline, CDR1 is LNHDA and CDR2 SQIVND (reference sequence). The CDR3 DNA sequence: TGTGCCAGTAGTATAGAGGTGGGGGGTGAGCAGTTCTTC. It specifies CASSIEVGGEQFF.

The chain combines TRBV7-2 with TRBJ2-4; tentative D call: TRBD2 (6 bases). The CDR3 sequence is 14 residues long. Germline V gene data show CDR1 as SGHTA and CDR2 as FQGNSA. Trimming pared 5 bases from V and 7 bases from J, leaving 15 bases between. The CDR3 bases are TGTGCCAGCAGCCGGCTAGCTGGGGGGAACATTCAGTACTTC. Protein sequence: CASSRLAGGNIQYF.

The chain has TRBV30 and TRBJ1-4, with D possibly TRBD1 on 6 matching bases. Per the germline V gene, CDR1 is GTSNPN and CDR2 is SVGIG (reference sequence). CDR3 length equals 13 residues. V was trimmed by 0 bases and J by 7 bases, leaving 9 bases between them. CDR3 DNA: TGTGCCTGGAGTGTACAGGGCGGTGAAAAACTGTTTTTT. This encodes CAWSVQGGEKLFF.

The chain has TRBV19 and TRBJ1-1, with D tentatively TRBD1 (5 bases). CDR3 size: 13 residues. Trimming removed 3 bases from V and 5 bases from J, with 10 bases in between. Germline CDR1 is LNHDA and CDR2 is SQIVND (reference sequence). CDR3: CASSILGGTEAFF. Written as DNA, the CDR3 is TGTGCCAGTAGTATCTTGGGGGGTACTGAAGCTTTCTTT. The variable domain in full, with the rest retrieved from reference TRBV19 and TRBJ1-1, is DGGITQSPKYLFRKEGQNVTLSCEQNLNHDAMYWYRQDPGQGLRLIYYSQIVNDFQKGDIAEGYSVSREKKESFPLTVTSAQKNPTAFYLCASSILGGTEAFFGQGTRLTVV.

DNA for the CDR3: TGTGCCAGCTCACCTACCGCCTTTAAAGGGGGCCAAGGAGAAAAACTGTTTTTT. The encoded protein is CASSPTAFKGGQGEKLFF. The V and J genes are TRBV18 and TRBJ1-4, with TRBD1 identical over 7 bases. J lost 8 bases, V lost 3 bases, and 18 bases had no gene match. Per the germline V gene, CDR1 is KGHSH and CDR2 is LQKENI. The CDR3 runs 18 residues.

The sample holds a few counts of this clone. V is TRBV5-1 and J is TRBJ2-3, with D tentatively TRBD1 (5 bases). This CDR3 comprises 15 residues. Germline CDR1 and CDR2: SGHRS and YFSETQ. V lost 4 bases and J 4 bases, leaving 16 bases between the germline ends. The CDR3 DNA reads TGCGCCAGCAGCCGAGCAGGGCTCGGCTCAGATACGCAGTATTTT. Encoded protein: CASSRAGLGSDTQYF.

This clone was observed a single time. The chain uses TRBV18 and TRBJ2-1; the D is unclear. Per the germline V gene, CDR1 is KGHSH and CDR2 is LQKENI. V was trimmed by 2 bases and J by 2 bases, leaving 7 bases between them. CDR3 length equals 14 residues. The CDR3 bases are TGTGCCAGCTCACCAACAGACCCCTACAATGAGCAGTTCTTC. Its translation: CASSPTDPYNEQFF. The whole variable domain, remainder taken from reference TRBV18 and TRBJ2-1, is NAGVMQNPRHLVRRRGQEARLRCSPMKGHSHVYWYRQLPEEGLKFMVYLQKENIIDESGMPKERFSAEFPKEGPSILRIQQVVRGDSAAYFCASSPTDPYNEQFFGPGTRLTVL.

The chain couples TRBV5-6 to TRBJ2-6; D is unclear. V lost 4 bases and J lost 3, with 11 bases in between. CDR3 length: 15 residues. CDR1 is SGHDT, CDR2 YYEEEE, per germline. Here the CDR3 reads CASSHVQFGANVLTF. In DNA form, the CDR3 reads TGTGCCAGCAGCCATGTACAGTTTGGGGCCAACGTCCTGACTTTC.

This chain connects TRBV5-1 to TRBJ2-4; possibly TRBD2 for D (6 bases). Germline V lookup: CDR1 SGHRS, CDR2 YFSETQ. V shed 0 bases and J shed 6 bases, with 10 bases lying between them. There are 14 residues in the CDR3. CDR3 in DNA: TGCGCCAGCAGCTTGGGACTGGAGGGAAACATTCAGTACTTC. Translated, it gives CASSLGLEGNIQYF.

This chain links TRBV5-6 with TRBJ2-5; TRBD1 agrees at 8 bases. The CDR3 length is 16 residues. Germline lookup yields CDR1 SGHDT and CDR2 YYEEEE. J gave up 3 bases and V 1 base, and 8 bases lay outside the gene matches. DNA of the CDR3: TGTGCCAGCAGCTTGTTTTGGACAGGGACCGAAGAGACCCAGTACTTC. Its protein is CASSLFWTGTEETQYF.

This clone appeared a single time. The chain links TRBV5-4 to TRBJ2-3; TRBD1 is a possible D gene (5 bases). The germline V gene encodes CDR1 SGHNT and CDR2 YYREEE (reference sequence). V lost 4 bases and J lost 1, with 19 bases in between. This CDR3 has 17 residues. This CDR3 reads CASSVKGIEVGTDTQYF. The CDR3 DNA sequence: TGTGCCAGCAGCGTGAAGGGGATCGAAGTTGGCACAGATACGCAGTATTTT.

The V and J genes are TRBV5-8 and TRBJ2-5; 8 bases map to TRBD1. This CDR3 region has 15 residues. After removal of 10 bases from V and 1 base from J, the junction contained 12 bases not matched to a gene. From germline, CDR1 is SGHTS and CDR2 YDEGEE. In DNA form, the CDR3 reads TGTGCCGGGCAAAACAGGGGGTCGGGCCAAGAGACCCAGTACTTC. Translation: CAGQNRGSGQETQYF. Drawing the rest from reference TRBV5-8 and TRBJ2-5, the complete variable domain is EAGVTQSPTHLIKTRGQQATLRCSPISGHTSVYWYQQALGLGLQFLLWYDEGEERNRGNFPPRFSGRQFPNYSSELNVNALELEDSALYLCAGQNRGSGQETQYFGPGTRLLVL.

This chain uses TRBV6-1 with TRBJ1-2; 7 nucleotides align to TRBD1. There are 14 residues in the CDR3. V was pared by 8 bases and J by 4 bases, with 10 bases of the junction left unmatched. The germline gives CDR1 MNHNS, CDR2 SASEGT. CDR3 sequence (DNA): TGTGCCAGCGATCTTGACAGGGCCACCTATGGCTACACCTTC. Protein product: CASDLDRATYGYTF.

V and J are TRBV27 and TRBJ2-7; 13 bases align to TRBD2. The CDR3 is made up of 17 amino acids. CDR1 is MNHEY and CDR2 is SMNVEV in the germline V gene (reference sequence). Losses at the gene ends were 7 bases for V and 0 bases for J; bases not matched to a gene: 9. The CDR3 protein is CASTPGTSGISSYEQYF. The CDR3 region has the DNA TGTGCCAGCACACCCGGGACTAGCGGGATTAGCTCCTACGAGCAGTACTTC.

The chain joins TRBV7-9 to TRBJ2-7, with 9 bases identical to TRBD2. Per germline, CDR1 SEHNR and CDR2 FQNEAQ (reference sequence). The V gene end was trimmed by 5 bases and the J gene end by 6 bases; junction bases not matched to a gene: 11. The CDR3 spans 15 residues. CDR3 in amino acids: CASSPGTSSSSEQYF. The DNA of the CDR3 is TGTGCCAGCAGCCCGGGGACTAGCTCCTCTAGCGAGCAGTACTTC. Together with reference TRBV7-9 and TRBJ2-7, the CDR3 gives the full variable domain: DTGVSQNPRHKITKRGQNVTFRCDPISEHNRLYWYRQTLGQGPEFLTYFQNEAQLEKSRLLSDRFSAERPKGSFSTLEIQRTEQGDSAMYLCASSPGTSSSSEQYFGPGTRLTVT.

The chain employs TRBV19 and TRBJ2-7; 11 nucleotides align to TRBD2. The CDR3 sequence is 15 residues long. CDR1 is LNHDA, CDR2 SQIVND, per germline (reference sequence). V gave up 5 bases and J gave up 1 base; unmatched junction bases: 4. The CDR3 nucleotides read TGTGCCAGTAGTCCTGGGACTAGCGGATCCTACGAGCAGTACTTC. It translates to CASSPGTSGSYEQYF.

This clone appeared a few times. This chain uses TRBV7-8 with TRBJ1-5; 7 bases fit TRBD1. V dropped 4 bases and J dropped 5; count of bases not matched to a gene: 2. The V gene's germline CDR1 is SGHVS and CDR2 FQNEAQ. This CDR3 spans 13 amino acids. CDR3 region: CASSSGTDQPQHF. DNA for the CDR3: TGTGCCAGCAGCTCAGGGACAGATCAGCCCCAGCATTTT. Full variable domain (outside the CDR3, taken from reference TRBV7-8 and TRBJ1-5): GAGVSQSPRYKVAKRGQDVALRCDPISGHVSLFWYQQALGQGPEFLTYFQNEAQLDKSGLPSDRFFAERPEGSVSTLKIQRTQQEDSAVYLCASSSGTDQPQHFGDGTRLSIL.

V and J are TRBV19 and TRBJ2-4, with 16 bases identical to TRBD2. Germline V gene data show CDR1 as LNHDA and CDR2 as SQIVND (reference sequence). This CDR3 spans 19 amino acids. With 7 bases clipped from V and 2 bases from J, the junction kept 11 bases outside the gene matches. This chain's CDR3 is CASTIRGLAGGPTKNIQYF. CDR3 nucleotide sequence: TGTGCCAGTACCATACGGGGACTAGCGGGGGGGCCAACCAAAAACATTCAGTACTTC.

This rearrangement joins TRBV19 to TRBJ1-5; tentative D call: TRBD1 (6 bases). V gave up 3 bases and J gave up 7 bases, with 16 bases separating them. Per germline, CDR1 LNHDA and CDR2 SQIVND (reference sequence). This CDR3 is built from 15 residues. The CDR3 sequence is CASSILGGQGQPQHF. The CDR3 DNA reads as TGTGCCAGTAGTATCCTGGGGGGGCAAGGACAGCCCCAGCATTTT.

The chain links TRBV10-3 to TRBJ1-2, with 7 bases identical to TRBD1. With V trimmed by 2 bases and J by 1 base, 1 base remained unmatched. Looked up from germline, CDR1 is ENHRY and CDR2 is SYGVKD. This CDR3 is 14 amino acids long. The CDR3 protein is CAISETGVNYGYTF. The CDR3 coding sequence is TGTGCCATCAGTGAGACAGGGGTTAACTATGGCTACACCTTC.

The gene calls are TRBV20-1 and TRBJ2-7, with D tentatively TRBD1 (6 bases). The CDR3 is 11 residues long. Germline V lookup: CDR1 DFQATT, CDR2 SNEGSKA (reference sequence). The ends were cut back, 4 bases at V and 3 bases at J, with 7 bases in the middle. This CDR3 reads CSAMDSYEQYF. The CDR3 DNA is TGCAGTGCTATGGACAGCTACGAGCAGTACTTC.

The chain is built from TRBV27 and TRBJ2-7, with TRBD1 as a possible D gene (5 bases). Per the germline V gene, CDR1 is MNHEY and CDR2 is SMNVEV (reference sequence). There are 13 residues in the CDR3. V lost 6 bases and J 0 bases, leaving 9 bases between the germline ends. As DNA, the CDR3 is TGTGCCAGCAGCAGGGAACCCTCCTACGAGCAGTACTTC. Translated: CASSREPSYEQYF.

V and J are TRBV19 and TRBJ2-5; 7 bases map to TRBD2. Germline CDR1 LNHDA, CDR2 SQIVND (reference sequence). The J segment lost 5 bases and the V segment lost 6 bases, leaving 6 bases of the junction unmatched. The CDR3 is made up of 13 amino acids. The CDR3: CASRRLAGETQYF. Written as DNA, the CDR3 is TGTGCCAGTAGGAGACTAGCAGGGGAGACCCAGTACTTC. Based on the CDR3 plus reference TRBV19 and TRBJ2-5, the full variable domain is DGGITQSPKYLFRKEGQNVTLSCEQNLNHDAMYWYRQDPGQGLRLIYYSQIVNDFQKGDIAEGYSVSREKKESFPLTVTSAQKNPTAFYLCASRRLAGETQYFGPGTRLLVL.

The rearrangement joins TRBV7-2 to TRBJ2-2; 8 bases align to TRBD2. This CDR3 has 17 amino acids. The V segment lost 4 bases and the J segment 1 base; nucleotides outside the gene matches: 8. Germline CDR1 and CDR2: SGHTA and FQGNSA. The CDR3 nucleotides are TGTGCCAGCAGCTCCCGTGGGCTAGCGGGGAACACCGGGGAGCTGTTTTTT. Amino acids: CASSSRGLAGNTGELFF.